Shown below are 26 T cell receptor beta chains from a single sample sequenced in a study of spatial heterogeneity in lung cancer. The time point is: sample taken at primary tumor resection. Unsorted whole RNA from tumor, nontumor lung or frozen PBMC underwent sequencing. Each CDR3 protein gets one entry after TCRdb re-called the 5' RACE reads with MiXCR. The profile covers under 15,000 distinct CDR3 sequences, with roughly 5% appearing a single time and 35% to 40% taken by the ten largest. This specimen consisted of lung tumor tissue, obtained at surgery. The source is a human donor with early-stage non-small cell lung cancer.

This clonotype was detected ten times or more. A library made for alpha chains picked up this beta chain off target, so its size means little. The rearrangement joins TRBV2 to TRBJ2-7; no definite D call. The germline gives CDR1 SNHLY, CDR2 FYNNEI. This CDR3 is 12 amino acids long. The ends were cut back, 8 bases at V and 4 bases at J, with 12 bases in the middle. As DNA, the CDR3 is TGTGCCAGCGGAAGAGATCGATACGAGCAGTACTTC. The encoded protein is CASGRDRYEQYF.

This clonotype was observed many times. This beta chain appears as a stray read in a library generated for alpha chains; its size is not informative. This chain uses TRBV20-1 with TRBJ1-1; D is possibly TRBD1 (6 bases). CDR1 is DFQATT and CDR2 is SNEGSKA in the germline V gene (reference sequence). Trimming removed 3 bases at V and 1 base at J, with 12 bases between. The CDR3 has 14 amino acids. CDR3 residues: CSASGLGQNTEAFF. The CDR3 coding sequence is TGCAGTGCTAGTGGGCTGGGACAGAACACTGAAGCTTTCTTT.

On this clonotype itself: The size of this beta chain means little, since it is a stray read in a library made for alpha chains. The chain has TRBV20-1 and TRBJ2-3; D may match TRBD1 or TRBD2 (6 bases each). The CDR3 is made up of 14 amino acids. The germline V and J ends were trimmed by 3 bases and 4 bases, with 14 bases remaining between them. CDR1 is DFQATT, CDR2 SNEGSKA, per germline (reference sequence). The CDR3 DNA sequence: TGCAGTGCTAGCAGGGGAGGTCGATCAGATACGCAGTATTTT. It specifies CSASRGGRSDTQYF.

In its sample, this clonotype was seen many times. Since the library was made to target alpha chains, this beta chain is a stray read and its abundance is not meaningful. The V call is TRBV2, the J call TRBJ2-1; D possibly corresponds to TRBD1 (7 bases). V was pared by 3 bases and J by 7 bases, with 16 bases between. The CDR3 covers 15 residues. Germline V gene data show CDR1 as SNHLY and CDR2 as FYNNEI. The CDR3 DNA sequence: TGTGCCAGCAGTGACAACAGGGGAGGTTCGAATGAGCAGTTCTTC. Translated: CASSDNRGGSNEQFF.

In this sample, this clonotype is medium-sized. This beta chain is a stray sequence in a library constructed for alpha chains; its clone size is not meaningful. This chain connects TRBV7-2 to TRBJ1-6; 10 bases line up with TRBD1. CDR3 length: 15 amino acids. CDR1 is SGHTA and CDR2 is FQGNSA in the germline V gene. Trimming removed 5 bases from V and 9 bases from J; junction bases left unmatched: 7. The CDR3 DNA follows: TGTGCCAGCAGCCCCTCCCGGGACAGGGGTTCACCCCTCCACTTT. It codes for CASSPSRDRGSPLHF.

This clonotype was picked up many times. Found in a library prepared for alpha chains, this beta chain is an off-target read, and its abundance has little meaning. This sequence joins TRBV3-1 and TRBJ1-5; D gene unclear. The CDR3 spans 14 residues. V was shortened by 4 bases and J by 3 bases, with 10 bases between the two germline ends. CDR1 LGHDT and CDR2 YNNKEL come from the germline V gene (reference sequence). The CDR3 coding sequence is TGTGCCAGCAGCCCTCGTCGTAACAATCAGCCCCAGCATTTT. Translating gives CASSPRRNNQPQHF.

This clonotype was picked up many times. For a library built for alpha chains, this beta chain is a stray read; little rests on its size. This chain joins TRBV7-8 and TRBJ2-1, with TRBD2 as a possible D gene (5 bases). Germline values: CDR1 SGHVS, CDR2 FQNEAQ. CDR3 size: 14 residues. Between the trimmed V and J ends, which lost 3 bases and 2 bases, there was a span of 8 bases. In nucleotides, the CDR3 is TGTGCCAGCAGCTTCGGGGAAGCCTACAATGAGCAGTTCTTC. Protein sequence: CASSFGEAYNEQFF. The whole variable domain, filled in from reference TRBV7-8 and TRBJ2-1, reads GAGVSQSPRYKVAKRGQDVALRCDPISGHVSLFWYQQALGQGPEFLTYFQNEAQLDKSGLPSDRFFAERPEGSVSTLKIQRTQQEDSAVYLCASSFGEAYNEQFFGPGTRLTVL.

Ten or more counts support this clonotype. This beta chain is off target for a library built for alpha chains, so its abundance means little. The gene calls are TRBV6-2 or TRBV6-3 and TRBJ2-7, with TRBD2 identical over 9 bases. The germline CDR1 and CDR2 sequences are MNHEY and SVGEGT. Trimming cost V 5 bases and J 3 bases; bases outside gene matches: 8. The CDR3 spans 15 residues. CDR3 sequence: CASSSPGSGGYEQYV. CDR3 coding DNA: TGTGCCAGCAGTAGTCCAGGTAGCGGGGGCTACGAGCAGTACGTC.

This clonotype was recorded at least ten times. This beta chain appears as a stray read in a library generated for alpha chains; its size is not informative. The chain recombines TRBV10-3 with TRBJ2-7, with TRBD2 matching 13 bases. Germline CDR1 and CDR2: ENHRY and SYGVKD. The junction had 8 bases not matched to a gene; V was cut back by 3 bases and J by 6 bases. This CDR3 is 16 amino acids long. CDR3 sequence reads: CAISDPGLAGSGEQYV. The DNA of the CDR3 is TGTGCCATCAGTGACCCGGGACTAGCGGGATCTGGCGAGCAGTACGTC.

In this sample, this clonotype turned up many times. Being off target in a library aimed at alpha chains, this beta chain has a size of little meaning. J is TRBJ1-1 and V is TRBV14, with 9 bases aligning to TRBD1. CDR1 is SGHDN and CDR2 is FVKESK in the germline V gene. This CDR3 contains 15 residues. With 2 bases clipped from V and 4 bases from J, the junction kept 5 bases outside the gene matches. CDR3 bases: TGTGCCAGCAGCCAACCGGGACAGGGAGGCACTGAAGCTTTCTTT. Protein product: CASSQPGQGGTEAFF.

This clonotype was seen at least ten times. This beta chain appears as a stray read in a library generated for alpha chains; its size is not informative. The gene calls are TRBV6-2 or TRBV6-3 and TRBJ1-6; D gene uncertain. CDR1 and CDR2 from the germline V gene are MNHEY and SVGEGT. The CDR3 consists of 12 residues. Trimming removed 8 bases at V and 12 bases at J, with 14 bases between. CDR3 in DNA: TGTGCCAGCGGCCCCGTCGCCGGACCCCTCCACTTT. Protein product: CASGPVAGPLHF.

This clonotype was seen a handful of times. The size of this beta chain means little, since it is a stray read in a library made for alpha chains. CDR3 DNA: TGTGCCTGGAGGATTAGCGGGAGCTACAATGAGCAGTTCTTC. This sequence encodes CAWRISGSYNEQFF. This rearrangement joins TRBV30 to TRBJ2-1, with TRBD2 identical over 9 bases. CDR3 size: 14 residues. With V trimmed by 3 bases and J by 3 bases, 3 bases remained unmatched. CDR1 and CDR2 (germline): GTSNPN, SVGIG (reference sequence).

This clonotype appeared many times. With the library built for alpha chains, this beta chain is off target and its frequency is not meaningful. The chain is built from TRBV7-2 and TRBJ2-1; 8 nucleotides match TRBD2. V shed 5 bases, J shed 4 bases, and the junction held 16 bases outside the gene matches. Per germline, CDR1 SGHTA and CDR2 FQGNSA. This CDR3 spans 18 amino acids. The CDR3 here is CASSLSGGGYERYNEQFF. DNA for the CDR3: TGTGCCAGCAGCCTTAGCGGCGGGGGGTATGAACGTTACAATGAGCAGTTCTTC.

This clonotype was observed at least ten times. This beta chain is off target for a library built for alpha chains, so its abundance means little. The chain links TRBV12-3 or TRBV12-4 to TRBJ1-4; no clear D gene. There are 15 residues in the CDR3. V shed 7 bases and J shed 0 bases, with 12 bases lying between them. The CDR3 DNA reads as TGTGCCAGCACCCCGGGTCGGGCAACTAATGAAAAACTGTTTTTT. As protein: CASTPGRATNEKLFF.

This clonotype was counted only a few times. This beta chain represents an off-target read in a library built for alpha chains; its size is of limited meaning. V and J are TRBV13 and TRBJ2-1, with TRBD1 matching 8 bases. The germline gives CDR1 PRHDT, CDR2 FYEKMQ (reference sequence). The ends lost 4 bases at V and 8 bases at J; junction bases unmatched: 13. CDR3 length equals 16 residues. The CDR3 loop reads CASSSRQGNRGDEQFF. The CDR3 nucleotides are TGTGCCAGCAGCTCTCGACAGGGGAACAGGGGGGATGAGCAGTTCTTC.

This clonotype was counted between two and nine times. Because the library targeted alpha chains, this beta chain is an off-target read whose size means little. The chain joins TRBV4-2 to TRBJ1-1, with 7 bases fitting TRBD1. From germline, CDR1 is LGHNA and CDR2 YNFKEQ. This CDR3 spans 14 amino acids. V lost 0 bases to trimming and J lost 8 bases; unmatched junction nucleotides: 6. The CDR3 sequence is CASSQESGGGEAFF. Here the CDR3 DNA reads TGTGCCAGCAGCCAAGAATCGGGAGGGGGCGAAGCTTTCTTT.

This clonotype was counted only a few times. This beta chain is an unintended read in a library built for alpha chains; its size means little. This chain uses TRBV6-2 or TRBV6-3 with TRBJ1-5; 10 bases are shared with TRBD1. The germline gives CDR1 MNHEY, CDR2 SVGEGT. This CDR3 spans 14 amino acids. The J segment lost 7 bases and the V segment lost 6 bases, leaving 6 bases of the junction unmatched. The CDR3 loop is CASRGTGEVQPQHF. The CDR3 DNA sequence: TGTGCCAGCAGAGGGACAGGGGAAGTCCAGCCCCAGCATTTT.

This clonotype appeared many times. This beta chain turned up in a library designed for alpha chains; as an off-target read, its abundance says little. This chain uses TRBV5-1 with TRBJ2-7; 10 bases fit TRBD1. With V trimmed by 0 bases and J by 7 bases, 4 bases remained unmatched. Per germline, CDR1 SGHRS and CDR2 YFSETQ. The CDR3 has 14 amino acids. CDR3 protein: CASSLGQGASEQYF. Written as DNA, the CDR3 is TGCGCCAGCAGCTTGGGACAGGGGGCGAGTGAGCAGTACTTC.

At least ten counts were recorded for this clonotype. Because this beta chain is a stray read in a library intended to capture alpha chains, its abundance should not be given much weight. The rearrangement joins TRBV5-5 to TRBJ1-2; TRBD1 might be the D (6 bases). Germline lookup yields CDR1 SGHKS and CDR2 YYEKEE (reference sequence). V was clipped by 0 bases and J by 3 bases, with 9 bases between them. CDR3 length: 14 amino acids. This CDR3 reads CASSLGPGDYGYTF. CDR3 bases: TGTGCCAGCAGCTTGGGCCCAGGGGACTATGGCTACACCTTC. The whole variable domain, filled in from reference TRBV5-5 and TRBJ1-2, reads DAGVTQSPTHLIKTRGQQVTLRCSPISGHKSVSWYQQVLGQGPQFIFQYYEKEERGRGNFPDRFSARQFPNYSSELNVNALLLGDSALYLCASSLGPGDYGYTFGSGTRLTVV.

This clonotype was seen repeatedly, ten times or more. The library was prepared for alpha chains; this beta chain is a stray read, so its frequency means little. This chain links TRBV20-1 with TRBJ2-7; 8 bases are a match to TRBD1. J was trimmed by 7 bases and V by 5 bases; bases with no gene match: 7. Looked up from germline, CDR1 is DFQATT and CDR2 is SNEGSKA (reference sequence). CDR3 length: 12 amino acids. In DNA form, the CDR3 reads TGCAGTGCTGGAAGGACAGGGACGGAGCAGTACTTC. As protein: CSAGRTGTEQYF.

This clonotype was counted only a few times. Since the library was made to target alpha chains, this beta chain is a stray read and its abundance is not meaningful. This sequence joins TRBV6-6 and TRBJ1-4; D ambiguous. V was clipped by 2 bases and J by 8 bases, with 12 bases between them. Germline values: CDR1 MNHNY, CDR2 SVGAGI (reference sequence). This CDR3 comprises 14 residues. CDR3 residues: CASSYDGRGEKLFF. CDR3 DNA: TGTGCCAGCAGTTACGATGGCAGAGGGGAAAAACTGTTTTTT.

This clonotype was recorded many times. Since the library was made to target alpha chains, this beta chain is a stray read and its abundance is not meaningful. The chain combines TRBV6-2 or TRBV6-3 with TRBJ2-7; 8 bases map to TRBD1. This CDR3 contains 13 residues. Germline loops: CDR1 MNHEY, CDR2 SVGEGT. J lost 6 bases, V lost 6 bases, and 7 bases had no gene match. The CDR3 spells CASRRTGPGEQYV. The CDR3 DNA sequence: TGTGCCAGCAGGCGGACAGGGCCTGGCGAGCAGTACGTC.

Points on this clonotype: This beta chain appears as a stray read in a library generated for alpha chains; its size is not informative. The rearrangement uses TRBV30 and TRBJ2-7; D might be TRBD2 (5 bases). Trimming took 7 bases from V and 8 from J, leaving 6 bases between them. The CDR3 contains 8 residues. Germline values: CDR1 GTSNPN, CDR2 SVGIG (reference sequence). DNA for the CDR3: TGTGCCTCGGGGAAGCAGTACTTC. It yields the protein CASGKQYF.

This clonotype was recorded a few times. With the library built for alpha chains, this beta chain is off target and its frequency is not meaningful. The V call is TRBV27, the J call TRBJ1-5; D gene uncertain. This CDR3 comprises 16 residues. Germline loops: CDR1 MNHEY, CDR2 SMNVEV (reference sequence). The V gene lost 6 bases and the J gene lost 1 base, with 16 bases spanning the gap. The DNA for the CDR3 is TGTGCCAGCAGCCCCTACCCGGGTATAAGCAATCAGCCCCAGCATTTT. It codes for CASSPYPGISNQPQHF.

Details on this clonotype: Found in a library prepared for alpha chains, this beta chain is an off-target read, and its abundance has little meaning. The genes are TRBV20-1 and TRBJ2-3; 9 bases are shared with TRBD1. The germline gives CDR1 DFQATT, CDR2 SNEGSKA (reference sequence). The V and J ends lost 6 bases and 0 bases, in that order; junction bases with no gene match: 13. The CDR3 runs 17 residues. CDR3 bases: TGCAGTGCCCTGGGACAGGGCTCTCTCTCTAGCACAGATACGCAGTATTTT. It translates to CSALGQGSLSSTDTQYF.

On this clonotype: This beta chain is an off-target read within a library intended for alpha chains, so its frequency means little. V is TRBV12-5 and J is TRBJ1-6, with no clear D. CDR3 length: 13 amino acids. CDR1 is LGHNT and CDR2 is FRNRAP in the germline V gene. V lost 3 bases and J 14 bases, leaving 14 bases between the germline ends. This CDR3 reads CASGLGEGPTLHF. DNA for the CDR3: TGTGCTAGTGGTTTAGGAGAGGGCCCAACCCTCCACTTT.